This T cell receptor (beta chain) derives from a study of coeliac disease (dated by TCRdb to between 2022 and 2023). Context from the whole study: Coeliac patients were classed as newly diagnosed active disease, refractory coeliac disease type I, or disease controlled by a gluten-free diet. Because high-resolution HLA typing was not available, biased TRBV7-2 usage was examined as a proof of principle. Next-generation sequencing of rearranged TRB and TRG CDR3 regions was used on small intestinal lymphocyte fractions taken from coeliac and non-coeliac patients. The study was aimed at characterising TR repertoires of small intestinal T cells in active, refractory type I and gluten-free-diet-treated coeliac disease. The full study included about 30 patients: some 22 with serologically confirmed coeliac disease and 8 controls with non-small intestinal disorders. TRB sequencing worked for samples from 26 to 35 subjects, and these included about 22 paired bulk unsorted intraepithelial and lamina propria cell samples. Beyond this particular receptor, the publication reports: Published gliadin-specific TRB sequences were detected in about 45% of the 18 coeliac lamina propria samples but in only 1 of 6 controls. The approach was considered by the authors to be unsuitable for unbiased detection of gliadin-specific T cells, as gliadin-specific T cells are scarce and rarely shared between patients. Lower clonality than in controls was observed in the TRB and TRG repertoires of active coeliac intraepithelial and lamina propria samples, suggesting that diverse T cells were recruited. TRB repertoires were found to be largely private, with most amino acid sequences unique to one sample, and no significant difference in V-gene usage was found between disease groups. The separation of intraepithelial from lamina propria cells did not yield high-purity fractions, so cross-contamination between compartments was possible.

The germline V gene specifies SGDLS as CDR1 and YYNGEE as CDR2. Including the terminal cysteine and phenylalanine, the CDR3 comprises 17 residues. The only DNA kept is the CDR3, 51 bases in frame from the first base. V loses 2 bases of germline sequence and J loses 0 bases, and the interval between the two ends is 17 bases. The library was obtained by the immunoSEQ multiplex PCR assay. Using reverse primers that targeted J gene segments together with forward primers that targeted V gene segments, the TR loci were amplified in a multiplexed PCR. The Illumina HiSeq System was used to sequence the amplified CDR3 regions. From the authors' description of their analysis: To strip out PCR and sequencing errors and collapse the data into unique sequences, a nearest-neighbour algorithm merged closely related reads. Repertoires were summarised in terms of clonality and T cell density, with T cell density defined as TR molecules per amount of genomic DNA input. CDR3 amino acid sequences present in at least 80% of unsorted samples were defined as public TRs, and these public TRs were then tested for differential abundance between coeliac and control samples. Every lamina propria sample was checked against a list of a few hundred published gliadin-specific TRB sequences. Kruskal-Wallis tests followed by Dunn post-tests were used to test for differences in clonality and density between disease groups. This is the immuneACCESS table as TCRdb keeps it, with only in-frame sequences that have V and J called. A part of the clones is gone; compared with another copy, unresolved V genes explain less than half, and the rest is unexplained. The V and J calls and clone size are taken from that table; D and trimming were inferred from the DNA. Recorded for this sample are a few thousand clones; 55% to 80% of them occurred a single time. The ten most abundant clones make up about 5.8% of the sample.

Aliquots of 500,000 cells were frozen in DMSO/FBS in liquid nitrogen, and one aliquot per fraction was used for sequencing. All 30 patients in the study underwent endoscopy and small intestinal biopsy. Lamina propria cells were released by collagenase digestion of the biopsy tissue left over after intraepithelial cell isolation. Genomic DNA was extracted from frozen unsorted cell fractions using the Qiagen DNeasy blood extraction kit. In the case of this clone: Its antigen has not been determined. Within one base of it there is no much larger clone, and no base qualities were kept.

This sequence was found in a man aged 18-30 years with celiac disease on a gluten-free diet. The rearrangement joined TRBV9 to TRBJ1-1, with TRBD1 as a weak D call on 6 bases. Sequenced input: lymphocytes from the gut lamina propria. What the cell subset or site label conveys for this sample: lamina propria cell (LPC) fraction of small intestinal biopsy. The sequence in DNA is TGTGCCAGCAGCGTTTATGTGACGGGACACCTGAACACTGAAGCTTTCTTT. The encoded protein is CASSVYVTGHLNTEAFF.